This is a list of T cell receptor beta chains from one sample in a study of regulatory T cells in long-lasting Graves disease. TCRdb used MiXCR to reprocess the multiplex PCR reads, holding one entry per CDR3 protein. The profile shows 530,000 or so distinct CDR3 sequences, 13% of them singletons. The data were also submitted as part of a second study, on T cells in Graves' hyperthyroidism and ophthalmopathy.

This sample comprised peripheral blood mononuclear cells (PBMCs), obtained at new diagnosis, from a patient treated with antithyroid drugs. These receptors all stem from a young man with Graves disease. The CDR3 runs from the conserved cysteine through the conserved F or W. The D gene is left open where the match is weak. Rows may omit the clone size; those that give it use once, few, many or a size class.

V gene	D gene	J gene	clone size	CDR3 length	CDR3 protein	CDR3 DNA
TRBV12-3/TRBV12-4	TRBD1	TRBJ1-4	-	14	CASSWGTGHEKLFF	TGTGCCAGCAGTTGGGGGACAGGGCATGAAAAACTGTTTTTT
TRBV14	-	TRBJ2-2	-	16	CASSQGPLLVSGELFF	TGTGCCAGCAGCCAAGGGCCCCTACTAGTATCCGGGGAGCTGTTTTTT
TRBV29-1	-	TRBJ2-2	few	12	CSAGWGSGELFF	TGCAGCGCGGGCTGGGGGTCGGGGGAGCTGTTTTTT
TRBV18	-	TRBJ1-3	few	11	CASSPSDTIYF	TGTGCCAGCTCACCGAGTGACACCATATATTTT
TRBV5-1	TRBD2	TRBJ2-1	many	13	CASSGTSLGEQFF	TGCGCCAGCAGCGGGACTAGCCTGGGGGAGCAGTTCTTC
TRBV20-1	-	TRBJ1-1	-	11	CSARLGSEAFF	TGCAGTGCTAGACTGGGCAGCGAAGCTTTCTTT
TRBV12-3/TRBV12-4	TRBD2	TRBJ2-1	many	18	CASSSPTSGRDVDNEQFF	TGTGCCAGCAGCTCCCCTACTAGCGGAAGGGACGTAGACAATGAGCAGTTCTTC
TRBV12-3/TRBV12-4	TRBD2	TRBJ2-1	many	16	CASSLDGLAGGKGQFF	TGTGCCAGCAGTTTGGATGGACTAGCGGGAGGGAAGGGGCAGTTCTTC
TRBV5-8	TRBD1	TRBJ2-7	few	13	CASSQDRGGEQYF	TGTGCCAGCAGCCAGGACAGGGGCGGGGAGCAGTACTTC
TRBV20-1	-	TRBJ1-5	many	18	CSARDLTSPLPSNQPQHF	TGCAGTGCTAGAGATCTTACCTCCCCTCTTCCTAGCAATCAGCCCCAGCATTTT
TRBV20-1	-	TRBJ2-1	many	14	CSAPSRFSYNEQFF	TGCAGTGCCCCTAGCAGGTTTTCGTACAATGAGCAGTTCTTC
TRBV7-9	-	TRBJ2-1	-	17	CASTSHRTTHSYNEQFF	TGTGCCAGCACCTCGCACCGAACTACCCACTCCTACAATGAGCAGTTCTTC
TRBV6-1	-	TRBJ1-4	many	13	CASKLSENEKLFF	TGTGCCAGCAAGTTGTCAGAGAATGAAAAACTGTTTTTT
TRBV11-2	-	TRBJ2-3	many	14	CASSQGTATDTQYF	TGTGCCAGCAGCCAGGGGACTGCTACAGATACGCAGTATTTT
TRBV4-1	-	TRBJ2-5	few	14	CASSQEGAGETQYF	TGCGCCAGCAGCCAAGAAGGGGCGGGGGAGACCCAGTACTTC
TRBV7-9	-	TRBJ2-4	-	12	CASLGLGNIQYF	TGTGCCAGCCTGGGGTTGGGAAACATTCAGTACTTC
TRBV29-1	-	TRBJ1-1	many	13	CSDLMDGNTEAFF	TGCAGCGACCTGATGGACGGAAACACTGAAGCTTTCTTT
TRBV20-1	TRBD2	TRBJ2-2	-	15	CSATSGTSYTGELFF	TGCAGTGCTACCAGCGGGACGAGTTACACCGGGGAGCTGTTTTTT
TRBV12-3/TRBV12-4	-	TRBJ2-5	-	14	CASSLPTTQETQYF	TGTGCCAGCAGTTTACCGACAACCCAAGAGACCCAGTACTTC
TRBV10-3	TRBD2	TRBJ2-3	many	18	CAISESTLTSGTTDTQYF	TGTGCCATCAGTGAGTCGACTCTGACTAGCGGGACTACAGATACGCAGTATTTT
TRBV20-1	TRBD2	TRBJ2-7	-	14	CSVKRPSGYYEQYF	TGCAGTGTTAAGAGGCCTAGCGGTTACTACGAGCAGTACTTC
TRBV7-2	-	TRBJ2-1	few	14	CASSAWGGQNEQFF	TGTGCCAGCAGCGCCTGGGGGGGCCAAAATGAGCAGTTCTTC
TRBV7-9	-	TRBJ2-7	many	12	CASSVHWNEQYF	TGTGCCAGCAGCGTCCACTGGAACGAGCAGTACTTC
TRBV7-9	TRBD2	TRBJ2-1	many	20	CASSSGGGMVAGRSYNEQFF	TGTGCCAGCAGCTCGGGGGGAGGGATGGTAGCGGGCCGGTCCTACAATGAGCAGTTCTTC
TRBV12-5	TRBD1	TRBJ2-2	few	15	CASGLVSGGSGELFF	TGTGCTAGTGGTTTGGTGTCAGGGGGATCCGGGGAGCTGTTTTTT
TRBV15	-	TRBJ1-5	-	15	CATSRDPRGDQPQHF	TGTGCCACCAGCAGAGACCCACGGGGAGATCAGCCCCAGCATTTT
TRBV27	-	TRBJ1-2	few	15	CASSLSPTGLGGYTF	TGTGCCAGCAGTTTATCACCGACAGGCCTTGGGGGCTACACCTTC
TRBV6-2/TRBV6-3	-	TRBJ1-1	many	14	CASSQKTSGTAAFF	TGTGCCAGCAGCCAAAAAACCTCGGGGACGGCGGCTTTCTTT
TRBV20-1	-	TRBJ2-7	many	12	CSARLRGYEQYF	TGCAGTGCTAGGCTCCGGGGCTACGAGCAGTACTTC